A selection of T cell receptor beta chains follows, all from one sample in a study of shared clonotypes between healthy human individuals. The repertoire was sequenced with immunoSEQ multiplex PCR; TCRdb's copy has only in-frame clones and lacks some. The data show 2 million to 3 million clones, roughly 93% seen once. The source material was naive CD4+ T cells from PBMCs. The source of these receptors is a man aged 18 to 35 in good health. Some clones in this sample may be carry-over from other donors' samples. Each CDR3 is given with its conserved first and last residue. The order of the fields is clone size, J gene, V gene, D gene, CDR3 DNA, CDR3 protein. The D gene is left open where the match is weak. Not every row has a clone size; where given, it reads once, few, many or a size class.

abundance: -
j_gene: TRBJ1-5
v_gene: TRBV19
d_gene: -
CDR3nt: TGTGCCACCTCCCCCCGGCGCAATCAGCCCCAGCATTTT
CDR3aa: CATSPRRNQPQHF

abundance: -
j_gene: TRBJ1-5
v_gene: TRBV5-1
d_gene: -
CDR3nt: TGCGCCAGCAGCACAGGACAGCCCCAAGAGCGCCAGCATTTT
CDR3aa: CASSTGQPQERQHF

abundance: -
j_gene: TRBJ1-5
v_gene: TRBV6-5
d_gene: -
CDR3nt: TGTGCCAGCAGACGGACACAGGGACAGCCCCAGCATTTT
CDR3aa: CASRRTQGQPQHF

abundance: -
j_gene: TRBJ2-7
v_gene: TRBV28
d_gene: TRBD1
CDR3nt: TGTGCCAGCAGTCCGGACAGGGCCCACGAGCAGTACTTC
CDR3aa: CASSPDRAHEQYF

abundance: -
j_gene: TRBJ2-1
v_gene: TRBV4-1
d_gene: -
CDR3nt: TGCGCCAGCAGCCAAGATTCCCAGGGACTCCGTAGGGAGCAGTTCTTC
CDR3aa: CASSQDSQGLRREQFF

abundance: -
j_gene: TRBJ2-2
v_gene: TRBV9
d_gene: TRBD1
CDR3nt: TGTGCCAGCAGCCCCCGAGGACAGGGGGAAAACACCGGGGAGCTGTTTTTT
CDR3aa: CASSPRGQGENTGELFF

abundance: -
j_gene: TRBJ2-2
v_gene: TRBV27
d_gene: TRBD2
CDR3nt: TGTGCCAGCAGTTTCCGCGCGAAGGGACTAGCGGGAAACACCGGGGAGCTGTTTTTT
CDR3aa: CASSFRAKGLAGNTGELFF

abundance: -
j_gene: TRBJ2-1
v_gene: TRBV5-1
d_gene: TRBD2
CDR3nt: TGCGCCAGCAGCATCACACTAGCGGGAGGGCCTTATGAGCAGTTCTTC
CDR3aa: CASSITLAGGPYEQFF

abundance: once
j_gene: TRBJ1-1
v_gene: TRBV5-4
d_gene: TRBD1
CDR3nt: TGTGCCAGCAGCTTACTAGACAGGGTAGACGCTGAAGCTTTCTTT
CDR3aa: CASSLLDRVDAEAFF

abundance: -
j_gene: TRBJ1-5
v_gene: TRBV6-5
d_gene: -
CDR3nt: TGTGCCAGCAGGCCGGGACTTAATAGCAATCAGCCCCAGCATTTT
CDR3aa: CASRPGLNSNQPQHF

abundance: -
j_gene: TRBJ1-1
v_gene: TRBV28
d_gene: -
CDR3nt: TGTGCCAGCAGTTATGTAGACCGCCCGAACACTGAAGCTTTCTTT
CDR3aa: CASSYVDRPNTEAFF

abundance: -
j_gene: TRBJ2-1
v_gene: TRBV19
d_gene: TRBD2
CDR3nt: TGTGCCAGCCGGACTAGCGGGAGACAGTTCTTC
CDR3aa: CASRTSGRQFF

abundance: -
j_gene: TRBJ2-2
v_gene: TRBV7-9
d_gene: TRBD2
CDR3nt: TGTGCCAGCAGCCCGACTAGCGTTCACGCGAACACCGGGGAGCTGTTTTTT
CDR3aa: CASSPTSVHANTGELFF

abundance: -
j_gene: TRBJ2-3
v_gene: TRBV28
d_gene: -
CDR3nt: TGTGCCAGCAGTTTATGGTCTGCAGGGGGGGATACGCAGTATTTT
CDR3aa: CASSLWSAGGDTQYF

abundance: -
j_gene: TRBJ2-7
v_gene: TRBV28
d_gene: TRBD1
CDR3nt: TGTGCCAGCGGATACAGGGGTGACGAGCAGTACTTC
CDR3aa: CASGYRGDEQYF

abundance: -
j_gene: TRBJ2-2
v_gene: TRBV7-2
d_gene: -
CDR3nt: TGTGCCAGCAGCTGGGGACTTACCACCGGGGAGCTGTTTTTT
CDR3aa: CASSWGLTTGELFF

abundance: -
j_gene: TRBJ2-1
v_gene: TRBV11-2
d_gene: TRBD1
CDR3nt: TGTGCCAGCAGCTTAGTAGGGCGGTTCGGACAGGGGCGGAATGAGCAGTTCTTC
CDR3aa: CASSLVGRFGQGRNEQFF

abundance: -
j_gene: TRBJ2-7
v_gene: TRBV7-3
d_gene: -
CDR3nt: TGTGCCAGCAGCCGCGGCCGGGGGCCCGAGCAGTACTTC
CDR3aa: CASSRGRGPEQYF

abundance: -
j_gene: TRBJ2-7
v_gene: TRBV27
d_gene: TRBD1
CDR3nt: TGTGCCAGCAGTCGTCTTCCGGGACAGGGTCCCTACGAGCAGTACTTC
CDR3aa: CASSRLPGQGPYEQYF

abundance: -
j_gene: TRBJ2-7
v_gene: TRBV7-8
d_gene: TRBD2
CDR3nt: TGTGCCAGCAGCTTAGAAGCCCTAGCGGTACTATACGAGCAGTACTTC
CDR3aa: CASSLEALAVLYEQYF

abundance: once
j_gene: TRBJ2-2
v_gene: TRBV6-6
d_gene: TRBD1
CDR3nt: TGTGCCAGCAGACCATGGACAGGGGGGGGAGCCGGGGAGCTGTTTTTT
CDR3aa: CASRPWTGGGAGELFF

abundance: -
j_gene: TRBJ1-1
v_gene: TRBV5-1
d_gene: -
CDR3nt: TGCGCCAGCAGCCCGATGGGACAAATGAACACTGAAGCTTTCTTT
CDR3aa: CASSPMGQMNTEAFF

abundance: -
j_gene: TRBJ1-2
v_gene: TRBV5-1
d_gene: -
CDR3nt: TGCGCCAGCAGCTCCGGTGGCACAGGGAAGGCTAACTATGGCTACACCTTC
CDR3aa: CASSSGGTGKANYGYTF

abundance: few
j_gene: TRBJ1-1
v_gene: TRBV30
d_gene: -
CDR3nt: TGTGCCTGGAGTGTACGGGGGGCTGAAGCTTTCTTT
CDR3aa: CAWSVRGAEAFF

abundance: -
j_gene: TRBJ2-2
v_gene: TRBV6-5
d_gene: TRBD2
CDR3nt: TGTGCCAGCAATTATGAGACGGGAGGCACCGGGGAGCTGTTTTTT
CDR3aa: CASNYETGGTGELFF

abundance: -
j_gene: TRBJ2-2
v_gene: TRBV28
d_gene: -
CDR3nt: TGTGCCAGCAGCCAACCGTTAACAGCCTTTAGCGCGAACACCGGGGAGCTGTTTTTT
CDR3aa: CASSQPLTAFSANTGELFF

abundance: -
j_gene: TRBJ1-2
v_gene: TRBV15
d_gene: -
CDR3nt: TGTGCCACCAGCAGAGATCGGCCAGCCAGCGCCTATGGCTACACCTTC
CDR3aa: CATSRDRPASAYGYTF

abundance: -
j_gene: TRBJ2-1
v_gene: TRBV5-1
d_gene: TRBD2
CDR3nt: TGCGCCAGCAGCGGCGGGACTAGCGGTTACAATGAGCAGTTCTTC
CDR3aa: CASSGGTSGYNEQFF

abundance: -
j_gene: TRBJ2-2
v_gene: TRBV7-2
d_gene: -
CDR3nt: TGTGCCAGCAGCCCTGGGCGGGCAGGGAATGGCGGGGAGCTGTTTTTT
CDR3aa: CASSPGRAGNGGELFF

abundance: -
j_gene: TRBJ1-2
v_gene: TRBV7-9
d_gene: TRBD1
CDR3nt: TGTGCCAGCAGCGTGATTCTTACAGGGGGCGGGACCTATGGCTACACCTTC
CDR3aa: CASSVILTGGGTYGYTF

abundance: -
j_gene: TRBJ2-2
v_gene: TRBV19
d_gene: -
CDR3nt: TGTGCCAGTAGATCCCCCGGGAGGAACACCGGGGAGCTGTTTTTT
CDR3aa: CASRSPGRNTGELFF

abundance: -
j_gene: TRBJ1-1
v_gene: TRBV6-1
d_gene: -
CDR3nt: TGTGCCAGCAGTGCCATAATGGCGAATATGGGCACTGAAGCTTTCTTT
CDR3aa: CASSAIMANMGTEAFF

abundance: -
j_gene: TRBJ1-2
v_gene: TRBV10-3
d_gene: -
CDR3nt: TGTGCCATCAGTGAGACCGACGGGGGGGGCGCGGTCGGCTACACCTTC
CDR3aa: CAISETDGGGAVGYTF

abundance: -
j_gene: TRBJ2-5
v_gene: TRBV2
d_gene: TRBD2
CDR3nt: TGTGCCAGCAGACGATCCGGGACTAGAGGAGAGACCCAGTACTTC
CDR3aa: CASRRSGTRGETQYF

abundance: -
j_gene: TRBJ2-3
v_gene: TRBV4-3
d_gene: -
CDR3nt: TGCGCCAGCAGCCAAGTGTCAGGGTCAGCAGATACGCAGTATTTT
CDR3aa: CASSQVSGSADTQYF

abundance: -
j_gene: TRBJ2-1
v_gene: TRBV28
d_gene: TRBD2
CDR3nt: TGTGCCAGCAGTTTAGGGGGCGGGAGGGGCAATGAGCAGTTCTTC
CDR3aa: CASSLGGGRGNEQFF

abundance: -
j_gene: TRBJ2-2
v_gene: TRBV5-4
d_gene: -
CDR3nt: TGTGCCAGCAGCTTGAGGTCATCGGCCGGGGAGCTGTTTTTT
CDR3aa: CASSLRSSAGELFF

abundance: few
j_gene: TRBJ1-3
v_gene: TRBV18
d_gene: TRBD1
CDR3nt: TGTGCCAGCTCATCATTGGGACAGGGATACGTAAACACCATATATTTT
CDR3aa: CASSSLGQGYVNTIYF

abundance: -
j_gene: TRBJ2-7
v_gene: TRBV5-1
d_gene: TRBD1
CDR3nt: TGCGCCAGCAGCTTCCTACCCGGGACAGGGGGCTCCTACGAGCAGTACTTC
CDR3aa: CASSFLPGTGGSYEQYF

abundance: -
j_gene: TRBJ2-1
v_gene: TRBV5-1
d_gene: TRBD1
CDR3nt: TGCGCCAGCAGCTTGTCCGGGGCCATAACAGGGGGCCTAGACAATGAGCAGTTCTTC
CDR3aa: CASSLSGAITGGLDNEQFF

abundance: -
j_gene: TRBJ2-1
v_gene: TRBV2
d_gene: TRBD1
CDR3nt: TGTGCCAGCGGACAGGAAGTCTACAATGAGCAGTTCTTC
CDR3aa: CASGQEVYNEQFF

abundance: -
j_gene: TRBJ1-1
v_gene: TRBV29-1
d_gene: TRBD1
CDR3nt: TGCAGCGTTGAAGTGCCAGGGGGCTGGACTGAAGCTTTCTTT
CDR3aa: CSVEVPGGWTEAFF

abundance: -
j_gene: TRBJ2-5
v_gene: TRBV5-4
d_gene: TRBD2
CDR3nt: TGTGCCAGCAGCTTTGGAACTAGCGGGAGCTTGGGGCAGTACTTC
CDR3aa: CASSFGTSGSLGQYF